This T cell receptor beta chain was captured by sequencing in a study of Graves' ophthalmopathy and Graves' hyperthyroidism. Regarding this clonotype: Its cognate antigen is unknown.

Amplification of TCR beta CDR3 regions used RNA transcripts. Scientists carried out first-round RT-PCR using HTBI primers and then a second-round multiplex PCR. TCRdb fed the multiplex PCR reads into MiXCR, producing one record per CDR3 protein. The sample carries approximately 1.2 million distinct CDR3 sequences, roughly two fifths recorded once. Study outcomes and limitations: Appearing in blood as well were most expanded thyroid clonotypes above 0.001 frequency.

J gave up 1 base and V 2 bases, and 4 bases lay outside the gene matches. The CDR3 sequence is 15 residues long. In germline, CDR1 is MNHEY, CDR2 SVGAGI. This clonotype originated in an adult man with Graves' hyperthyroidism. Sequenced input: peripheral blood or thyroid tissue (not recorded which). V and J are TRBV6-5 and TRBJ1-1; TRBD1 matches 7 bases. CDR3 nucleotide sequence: TGTGCCAGCAGTTACCGGGGACAGCAGAACACTGAAGCTTTCTTT. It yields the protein CASSYRGQQNTEAFF.